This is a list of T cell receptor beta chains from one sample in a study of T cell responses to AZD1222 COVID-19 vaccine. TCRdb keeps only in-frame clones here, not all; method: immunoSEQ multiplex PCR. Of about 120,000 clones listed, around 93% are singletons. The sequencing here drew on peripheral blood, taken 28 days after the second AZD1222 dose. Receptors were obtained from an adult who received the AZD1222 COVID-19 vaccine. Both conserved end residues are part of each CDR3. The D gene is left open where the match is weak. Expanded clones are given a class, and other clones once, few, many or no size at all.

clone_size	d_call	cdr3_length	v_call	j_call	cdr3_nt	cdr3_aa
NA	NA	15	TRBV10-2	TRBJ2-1	TGCGCCAGCAGTGAAACGGGGAACATTAACAATGAGCAGTTCTTC	CASSETGNINNEQFF
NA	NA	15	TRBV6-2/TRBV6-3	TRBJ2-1	TGTGCCAGCAGTTACTCGAGTCTGGCCTACAATGAGCAGTTCTTC	CASSYSSLAYNEQFF
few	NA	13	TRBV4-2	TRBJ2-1	TGTGCCAGCAGCCAAGGCGGGAACAATGAGCAGTTCTTC	CASSQGGNNEQFF
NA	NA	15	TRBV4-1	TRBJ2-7	TGCGCCAGCAGCCAAGAACCAGGGGCCCCTGACGAGCAGTACTTC	CASSQEPGAPDEQYF
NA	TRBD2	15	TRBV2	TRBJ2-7	TGTGCCAGCGCCCGCCCCAGCGGGAGTCCCGACGAGCAGTACTTC	CASARPSGSPDEQYF
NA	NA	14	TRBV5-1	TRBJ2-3	TGCGCCAGCAGCTTCGGAGGTAACACAGATACGCAGTATTTT	CASSFGGNTDTQYF
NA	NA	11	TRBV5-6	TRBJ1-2	TGTGCCAGCAGCTTAGGCTATGGCTACACCTTC	CASSLGYGYTF
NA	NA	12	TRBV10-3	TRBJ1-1	TGTGCCATCAGTGCCTCCCCCGGCGCAGCTTTCTTT	CAISASPGAAFF
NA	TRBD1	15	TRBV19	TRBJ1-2	TGTGCCAGTAGTATAAGGCGTCAGGGGGCGGCTGGCTACACCTTC	CASSIRRQGAAGYTF
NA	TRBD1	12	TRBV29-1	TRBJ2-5	TGCAGCGTTGGACAGGGCCTTGGGACCCAGTACTTC	CSVGQGLGTQYF
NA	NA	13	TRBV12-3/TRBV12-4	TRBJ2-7	TGTGCCAGCAGCCCTCGGGAGAAATACGAGCAGTACTTC	CASSPREKYEQYF
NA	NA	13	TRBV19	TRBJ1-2	TGTGCCACCGCACGAGCAGGGGACTATGGCTACACCTTC	CATARAGDYGYTF
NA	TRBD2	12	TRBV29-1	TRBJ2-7	TGCAGCGTTACGACTAGCGGGTACGAGCAGTACTTC	CSVTTSGYEQYF
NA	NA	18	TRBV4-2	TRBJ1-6	TGTGCCAGCAGCCAAGAGGTCAGGGGCTATAGTGATAATTCACCCCTCCACTTT	CASSQEVRGYSDNSPLHF
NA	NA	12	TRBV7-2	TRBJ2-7	TGTGCCAGCAGCTTAACCGGGTACGAGCAGTACTTC	CASSLTGYEQYF
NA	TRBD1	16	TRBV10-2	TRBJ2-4	TGCGCCAGCAGTGAGAGGGGGACAGGACTCGGGGACATTCAGTACTTC	CASSERGTGLGDIQYF
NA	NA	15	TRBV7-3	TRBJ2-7	TGTGCCAGCAGCTTGGGAGGGGACAGCTCCTACGAGCAGTACTTC	CASSLGGDSSYEQYF
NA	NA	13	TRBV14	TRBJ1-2	TGTGCCAGCAGCCAAGGGGGGATCGCTGGCTACACCTTC	CASSQGGIAGYTF
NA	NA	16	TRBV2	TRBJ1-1	TGTGCCAGCAGTTCGTGGGTTAGGGGTCCCGAAGCTGAAGCTTTCTTT	CASSSWVRGPEAEAFF
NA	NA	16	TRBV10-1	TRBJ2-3	TGCGCCAGCAGTAGCCGGGACCCGCAAGGGAAAGATACGCAGTATTTT	CASSSRDPQGKDTQYF
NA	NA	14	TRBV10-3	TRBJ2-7	TGTGCCATCAGTGAGTCTAGGGGACCCTACGAGCAGTACTTC	CAISESRGPYEQYF
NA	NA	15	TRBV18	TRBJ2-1	TGTGCCAGCTCACTTAGGCAGGGGACCTTCAATGAGCAGTTCTTC	CASSLRQGTFNEQFF
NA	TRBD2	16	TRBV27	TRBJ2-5	TGTGCCAGCAGTCCAACCAGACTAGCGGGCCAAGAGACCCAGTACTTC	CASSPTRLAGQETQYF
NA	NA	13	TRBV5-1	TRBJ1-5	TGCGCCAGCAGCTTGACAGGGAACCAGCCCCAGCATTTT	CASSLTGNQPQHF
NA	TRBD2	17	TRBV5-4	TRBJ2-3	TGTGCCAGCAGCTCTTCCAGACTAGCGGGAGGGTGGGATACGCAGTATTTT	CASSSSRLAGGWDTQYF